These 12 T cell receptor beta chains were sequenced from one sample in a study of PD-1 blockade in mismatch repair-deficient tumors. Generated by immunoSEQ multiplex PCR, the TCRdb table keeps only in-frame clones and is missing some. Of about 68,000 clones listed, around four fifths are singletons. Sequenced here: peripheral blood, sampled 2 weeks after starting pembrolizumab. These receptors were obtained from an adult with mismatch repair-deficient cancer.

The chain is built from TRBV7-2 and TRBJ1-2; TRBD1 matches at 7 bases. The CDR3 has 15 residues. V lost 5 bases and J lost 4; bases outside the gene matches: 10. CDR1 and CDR2 (germline): SGHTA, FQGNSA. The DNA for the CDR3 is TGTGCCAGCAGCCCCGCCTGGGACAGATCCTATGGCTACACCTTC. This translates into CASSPAWDRSYGYTF.

The CDR3 sequence is CASSTSGRVEQFF. In DNA, the CDR3 is TGTGCCAGCAGTACTAGCGGGAGGGTTGAGCAGTTCTTC. The chain links TRBV9 to TRBJ2-1, with 13 bases aligning to TRBD2. The junction had 2 bases not matched to a gene; V was cut back by 5 bases and J by 9 bases. The germline V gene has CDR1 SGDLS and CDR2 YYNGEE. This CDR3 has 13 residues.

Notes on this clone: The junction departs from the called germline gene at one end, perhaps through a read error. The V and J genes are TRBV7-7 and TRBJ2-1; 11 bases line up with TRBD2. CDR1 and CDR2 (germline): SSHAT, FNYEAQ (reference sequence). CDR3 length equals 16 residues. CDR3 sequence reads: CASSGGTSGVYNEQFF. CDR3 DNA: TGTGCTAGCAGCGGGGGGACTAGCGGAGTGTACAATGAGCAGTTCTTC. The full variable domain, in which reference TRBV7-7 and TRBJ2-1 provide the parts outside the CDR3, is GAGVSQSPRYKVTKRGQDVTLRCDPISSHATLYWYQQALGQGPEFLTYFNYEAQPDKSGLPSDRFSAERPEGSISTLTIQRTEQRDSAMYRCASSGGTSGVYNEQFFGPGTRLTVL.

The gene calls are TRBV7-7 and TRBJ1-4; D uncertain. From germline, CDR1 is SSHAT and CDR2 FNYEAQ (reference sequence). The CDR3 covers 10 residues. The CDR3 here is CGEGNEKLFF. The CDR3 DNA reads TGTGGGGAGGGCAATGAAAAACTGTTTTTT.

The chain uses TRBV5-4 and TRBJ1-1, with D possibly TRBD1 on 6 matching bases. CDR1 and CDR2 (germline): SGHNT, YYREEE (reference sequence). The germline V and J ends were trimmed by 4 bases and 2 bases, with 12 bases remaining between them. This CDR3 has 14 amino acids. The DNA for the CDR3 is TGTGCCAGCAGCCACAGGGTCGGAAACACTGAAGCTTTCTTT. Residues: CASSHRVGNTEAFF.

This clone was observed a handful of times. V and J are TRBV4-1 and TRBJ1-5; 7 bases fit TRBD1. The CDR3 is 15 residues long. V gave up 4 bases and J gave up 2 bases; unmatched junction bases: 5. Germline-derived CDR1 and CDR2 are MGHRA and YSYEKL. CDR3 sequence reads: CASSPPGQGNQPQHF. The CDR3 region has the DNA TGCGCCAGCAGCCCGCCCGGACAGGGCAATCAGCCCCAGCATTTT.

The genes are TRBV5-1 and TRBJ2-1; TRBD2 aligns across 10 bases. Germline-derived CDR1 and CDR2 are SGHRS and YFSETQ. Trimming removed 4 bases from V and 8 bases from J; junction bases left unmatched: 9. The CDR3 runs 15 residues. Here the CDR3 reads CASSPSGSNFDEQFF. The CDR3 region has the DNA TGCGCCAGCAGCCCTAGCGGGAGTAATTTCGATGAGCAGTTCTTC.

The chain employs TRBV7-9 and TRBJ2-5; 11 bases match TRBD2. The trim removed 5 bases at V and 1 base at J, leaving 6 bases unmatched. The CDR3 loop spans 16 amino acids. CDR1 SEHNR and CDR2 FQNEAQ come from the germline V gene (reference sequence). In nucleotides, the CDR3 is TGTGCCAGCAGCGCCGGGACTAGCGGAAGCCAAGAGACCCAGTACTTC. Its translation is CASSAGTSGSQETQYF.

This chain uses TRBV4-2 with TRBJ2-7; 9 bases match TRBD2. The ends lost 0 bases at V and 3 bases at J; junction bases unmatched: 3. Looked up from germline, CDR1 is LGHNA and CDR2 is YNFKEQ. This CDR3 has 15 residues. As DNA, the CDR3 is TGTGCCAGCAGCCAAGATGAGACTAGCGGCTACGAGCAGTACTTC. Amino acid sequence: CASSQDETSGYEQYF.

The CDR3 bases are TGTGCCAGCAGTTCCGGGGAGCGGGTATACGAGCAGTACTTC. This codes for CASSSGERVYEQYF. V and J are TRBV28 and TRBJ2-7, with D perhaps matching TRBD2 (6 bases). V dropped 4 bases and J dropped 4 bases, with 14 bases sitting between them. CDR1 MDHEN and CDR2 SYDVKM come from the germline V gene. This CDR3 region has 14 residues.

This clone was counted a few times. The rearrangement uses TRBV4-3 and TRBJ1-2, with D tentatively TRBD1 (6 bases). CDR1 and CDR2 from the germline V gene are LGHNA and YSLEER. The CDR3 consists of 15 residues. V was shortened by 0 bases and J by 8 bases, with 16 bases between the two germline ends. CDR3 in amino acids: CASSQEGGPSRGYTF. In nucleotides, the CDR3 is TGCGCCAGCAGCCAAGAGGGGGGGCCTTCGAGGGGCTACACCTTC.

V is TRBV27 and J is TRBJ2-2; 10 nucleotides agree with TRBD2. This CDR3 region has 14 residues. Losses at the gene ends were 6 bases for V and 3 bases for J; bases not matched to a gene: 1. In germline, CDR1 is MNHEY, CDR2 SMNVEV (reference sequence). The CDR3 DNA is TGTGCCAGCAGCCTAGCGGGAGACACCGGGGAGCTGTTTTTT. This translates into CASSLAGDTGELFF.